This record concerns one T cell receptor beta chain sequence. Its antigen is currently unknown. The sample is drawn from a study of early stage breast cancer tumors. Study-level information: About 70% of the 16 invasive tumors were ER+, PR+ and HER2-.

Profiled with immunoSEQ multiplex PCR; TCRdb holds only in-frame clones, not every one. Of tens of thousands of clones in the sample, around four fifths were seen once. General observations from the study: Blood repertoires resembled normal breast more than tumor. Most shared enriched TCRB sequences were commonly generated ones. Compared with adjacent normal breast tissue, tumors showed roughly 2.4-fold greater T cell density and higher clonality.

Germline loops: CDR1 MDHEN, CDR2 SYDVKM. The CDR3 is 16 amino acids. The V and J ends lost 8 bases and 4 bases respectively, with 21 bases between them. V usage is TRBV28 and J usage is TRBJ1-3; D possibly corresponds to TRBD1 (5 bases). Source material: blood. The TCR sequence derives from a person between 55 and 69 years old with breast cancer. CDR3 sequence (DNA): TGTGCCAGCGGACTCACGGGGGGGGGTTCCGGAAACACCATATATTTT. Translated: CASGLTGGGSGNTIYF.